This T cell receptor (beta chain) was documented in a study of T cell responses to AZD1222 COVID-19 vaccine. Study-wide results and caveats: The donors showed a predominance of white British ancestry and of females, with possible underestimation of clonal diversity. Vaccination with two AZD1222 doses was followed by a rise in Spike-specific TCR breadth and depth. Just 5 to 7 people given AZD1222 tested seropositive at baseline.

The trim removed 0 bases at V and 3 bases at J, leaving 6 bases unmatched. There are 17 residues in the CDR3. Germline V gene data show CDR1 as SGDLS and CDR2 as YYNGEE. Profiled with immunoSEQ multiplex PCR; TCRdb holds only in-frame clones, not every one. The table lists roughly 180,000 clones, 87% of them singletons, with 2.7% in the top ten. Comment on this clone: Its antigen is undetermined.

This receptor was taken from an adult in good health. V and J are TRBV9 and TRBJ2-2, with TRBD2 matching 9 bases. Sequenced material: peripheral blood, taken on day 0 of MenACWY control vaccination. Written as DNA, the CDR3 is TGTGCCAGCAGCGTAGGCCCTAGCGGGAAAGACACCGGGGAGCTGTTTTTT. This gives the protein CASSVGPSGKDTGELFF. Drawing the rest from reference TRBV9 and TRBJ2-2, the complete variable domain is DSGVTQTPKHLITATGQRVTLRCSPRSGDLSVYWYQQSLDQGLQFLIQYYNGEERAKGNILERFSAQQFPDLHSELNLSSLELGDSALYFCASSVGPSGKDTGELFFGEGSRLTVL.